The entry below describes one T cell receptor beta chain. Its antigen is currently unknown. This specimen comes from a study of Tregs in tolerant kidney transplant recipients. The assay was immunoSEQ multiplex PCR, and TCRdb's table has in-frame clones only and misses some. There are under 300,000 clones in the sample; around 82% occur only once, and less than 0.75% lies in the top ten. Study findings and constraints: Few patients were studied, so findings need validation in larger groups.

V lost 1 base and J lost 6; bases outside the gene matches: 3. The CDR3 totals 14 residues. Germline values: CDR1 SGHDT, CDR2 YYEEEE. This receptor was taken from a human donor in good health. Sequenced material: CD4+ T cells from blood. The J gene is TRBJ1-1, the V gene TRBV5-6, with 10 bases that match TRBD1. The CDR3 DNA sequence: TGTGCCAGCAGCTTGTCGGGGACAGGGGCTGAAGCTTTCTTT. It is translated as CASSLSGTGAEAFF.